This T cell receptor beta chain emerged from a study of shared clonotypes between healthy human individuals. As concerns this clone: The antigen remains undetermined.

Only in-frame clones appear in the TCRdb table, and some are missing; sequencing was by immunoSEQ multiplex PCR. The table records about 1.1 million clones, roughly 77% of them present only once. Germline lookup yields CDR1 KGHSH and CDR2 LQKENI. CDR3 length: 13 amino acids. The V gene lost 1 base and the J gene lost 5 bases, with 8 bases spanning the gap. Findings and limits, study-wide: Clonotypes shared by all four donors outscored non-shared clonotypes in generation probability.

The chain is built from TRBV18 and TRBJ2-5, with D hard to call. The source of this sequence is a man aged 18 to 30 in good health. Some clones in this sample may be carry-over from other donors' samples. The specimen sequenced was memory CD4+ T cells from PBMCs. Stated subset: CD45RA-negative fraction. The CDR3 DNA reads TGTGCCAGCTCACCACAGCAAGGCGAGACCCAGTACTTC. Its protein is CASSPQQGETQYF.